This note documents a single T cell receptor (beta chain) sequence. Its antigen remains unknown. This specimen comes from a study of cytomegalovirus exposure and HLA in healthy donors. Points from the study as a whole: The analysis excluded some indistinguishable V segments, including TRBV6-2 and TRBV6-3. The authors judged a highly shared variant cluster likely a sequencing artifact.

Trimming pared 0 bases from V and 1 base from J, leaving 12 bases between. CDR1 is WNHNN, CDR2 SYGVQD, per germline (reference sequence). This CDR3 has 16 amino acids. PCR involved 60 Vbeta and 13 Jbeta primers. TCRdb keeps only in-frame clones here, not all; method: immunoSEQ multiplex PCR. The table gives about 160,000 clones; the top ten clones make up about 2% of it. Among the donors, all were healthy bone marrow donors. The specimen sequenced was PBMCs. The receptor was isolated from a man aged 25-40 years in good health and CMV-seronegative. The rearrangement links TRBV10-1 to TRBJ2-5; possibly TRBD2 for D (6 bases). The DNA of the CDR3 is TGCGCCAGCAGTGAGTCCCCGGGAGCGGGCCAAGAGACCCAGTACTTC. Its translation is CASSESPGAGQETQYF.